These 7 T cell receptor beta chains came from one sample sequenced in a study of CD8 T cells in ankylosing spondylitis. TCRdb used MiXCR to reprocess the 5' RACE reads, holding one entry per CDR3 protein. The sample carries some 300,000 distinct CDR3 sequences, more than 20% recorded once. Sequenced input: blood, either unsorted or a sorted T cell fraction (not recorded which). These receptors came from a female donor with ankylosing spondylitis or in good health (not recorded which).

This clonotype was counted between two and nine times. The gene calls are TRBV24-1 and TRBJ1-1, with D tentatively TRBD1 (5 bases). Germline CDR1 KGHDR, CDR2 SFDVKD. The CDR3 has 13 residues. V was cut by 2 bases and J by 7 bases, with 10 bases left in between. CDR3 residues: CATSDWEGREAFF. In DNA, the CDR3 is TGTGCCACCAGTGATTGGGAGGGGCGTGAAGCTTTCTTT.

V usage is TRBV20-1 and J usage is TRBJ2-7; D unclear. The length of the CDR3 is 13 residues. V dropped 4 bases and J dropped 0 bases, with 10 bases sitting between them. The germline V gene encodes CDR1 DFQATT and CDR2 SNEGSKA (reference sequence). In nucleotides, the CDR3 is TGCAGTGCTACCCACCCGAGCTCCTACGAGCAGTACTTC. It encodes CSATHPSSYEQYF.

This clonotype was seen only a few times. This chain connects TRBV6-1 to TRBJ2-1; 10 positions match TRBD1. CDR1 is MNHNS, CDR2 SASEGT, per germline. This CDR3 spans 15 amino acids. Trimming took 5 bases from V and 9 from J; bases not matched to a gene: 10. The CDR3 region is CASSPLGQGPSEQFF. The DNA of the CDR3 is TGTGCCAGCAGTCCTCTGGGACAGGGGCCGTCTGAGCAGTTCTTC.

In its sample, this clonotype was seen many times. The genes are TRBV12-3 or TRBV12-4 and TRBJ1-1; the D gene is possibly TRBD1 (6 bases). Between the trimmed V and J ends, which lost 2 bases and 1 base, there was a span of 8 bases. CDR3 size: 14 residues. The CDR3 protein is CASSLQGRNTEAFF. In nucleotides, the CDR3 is TGTGCCAGCAGTTTACAGGGGAGGAACACTGAAGCTTTCTTT.

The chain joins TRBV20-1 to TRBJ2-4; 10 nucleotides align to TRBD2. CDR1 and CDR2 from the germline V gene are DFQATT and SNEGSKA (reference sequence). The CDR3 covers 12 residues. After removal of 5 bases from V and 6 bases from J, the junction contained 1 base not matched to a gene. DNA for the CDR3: TGCAGTGCTCTAGCGGGAGTAAACATTCAGTACTTC. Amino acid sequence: CSALAGVNIQYF.

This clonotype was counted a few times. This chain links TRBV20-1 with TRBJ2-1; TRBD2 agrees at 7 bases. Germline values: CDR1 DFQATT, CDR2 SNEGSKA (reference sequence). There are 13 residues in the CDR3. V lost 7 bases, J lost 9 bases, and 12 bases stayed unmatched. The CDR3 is CSVSGRARVEQFF. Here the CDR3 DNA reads TGCAGTGTAAGTGGGAGGGCCCGGGTTGAGCAGTTCTTC.

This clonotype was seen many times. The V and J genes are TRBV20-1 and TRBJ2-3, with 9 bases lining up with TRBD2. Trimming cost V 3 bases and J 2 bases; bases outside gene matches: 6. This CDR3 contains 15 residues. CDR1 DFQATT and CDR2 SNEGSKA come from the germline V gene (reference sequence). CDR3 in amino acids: CSASWREGPTDTQYF. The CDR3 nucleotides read TGCAGTGCTAGCTGGCGGGAGGGACCCACAGATACGCAGTATTTT.